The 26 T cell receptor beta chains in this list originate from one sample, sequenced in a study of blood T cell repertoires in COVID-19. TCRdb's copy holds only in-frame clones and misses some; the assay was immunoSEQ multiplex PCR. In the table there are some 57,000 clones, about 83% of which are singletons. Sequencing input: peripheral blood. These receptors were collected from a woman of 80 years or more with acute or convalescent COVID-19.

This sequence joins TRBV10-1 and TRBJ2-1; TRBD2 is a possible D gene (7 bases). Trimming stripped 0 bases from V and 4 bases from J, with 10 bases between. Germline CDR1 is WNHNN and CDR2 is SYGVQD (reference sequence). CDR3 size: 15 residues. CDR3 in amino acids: CASSESGGAYNEQFF. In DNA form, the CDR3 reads TGCGCCAGCAGTGAGTCAGGGGGGGCATACAATGAGCAGTTCTTC.

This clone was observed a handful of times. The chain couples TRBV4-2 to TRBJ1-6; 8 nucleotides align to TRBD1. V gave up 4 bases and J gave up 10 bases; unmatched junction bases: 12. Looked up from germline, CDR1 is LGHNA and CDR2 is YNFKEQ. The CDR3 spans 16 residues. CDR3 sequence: CASSPDRGVGQSPLHF. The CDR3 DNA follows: TGTGCCAGCAGCCCTGACAGGGGAGTAGGACAATCACCCCTCCACTTT.

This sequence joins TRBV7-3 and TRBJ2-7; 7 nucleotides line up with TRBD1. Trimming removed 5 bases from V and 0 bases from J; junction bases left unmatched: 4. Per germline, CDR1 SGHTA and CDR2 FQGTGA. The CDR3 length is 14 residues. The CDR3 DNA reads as TGTGCCAGCAGCCCGGACAGGAACTCCTACGAGCAGTACTTC. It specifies CASSPDRNSYEQYF.

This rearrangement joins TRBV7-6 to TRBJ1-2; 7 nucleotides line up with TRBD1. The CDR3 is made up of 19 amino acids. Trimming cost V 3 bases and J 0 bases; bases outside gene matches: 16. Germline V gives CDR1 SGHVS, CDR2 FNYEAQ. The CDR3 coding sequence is TGTGCCAGCAGCTTCCCCGGGACAACAAAAACAGGGGCTAACTATGGCTACACCTTC. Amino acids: CASSFPGTTKTGANYGYTF.

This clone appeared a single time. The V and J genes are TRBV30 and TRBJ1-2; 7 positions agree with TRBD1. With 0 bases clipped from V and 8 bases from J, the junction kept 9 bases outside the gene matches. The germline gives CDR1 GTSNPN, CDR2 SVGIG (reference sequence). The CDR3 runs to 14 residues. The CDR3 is CAWSVGRGRGGYTF. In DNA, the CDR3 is TGTGCCTGGAGTGTCGGTAGGGGGCGCGGGGGCTACACCTTC. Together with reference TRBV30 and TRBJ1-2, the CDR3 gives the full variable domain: SQTIHQWPATLVQPVGSPLSLECTVEGTSNPNLYWYRQAAGRGLQLLFYSVGIGQISSEVPQNLSASRPQDRQFILSSKKLLLSDSGFYLCAWSVGRGRGGYTFGSGTRLTVV.

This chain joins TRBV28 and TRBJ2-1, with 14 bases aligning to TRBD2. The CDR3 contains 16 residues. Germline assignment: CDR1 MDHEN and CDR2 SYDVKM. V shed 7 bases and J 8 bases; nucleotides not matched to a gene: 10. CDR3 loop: CASIQTGLAGVYEQFF. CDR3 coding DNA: TGTGCCAGCATCCAAACGGGACTAGCGGGGGTGTATGAGCAGTTCTTC. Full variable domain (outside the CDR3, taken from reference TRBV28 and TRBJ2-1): DVKVTQSSRYLVKRTGEKVFLECVQDMDHENMFWYRQDPGLGLRLIYFSYDVKMKEKGDIPEGYSVSREKKERFSLILESASTNQTSMYLCASIQTGLAGVYEQFFGPGTRLTVL.

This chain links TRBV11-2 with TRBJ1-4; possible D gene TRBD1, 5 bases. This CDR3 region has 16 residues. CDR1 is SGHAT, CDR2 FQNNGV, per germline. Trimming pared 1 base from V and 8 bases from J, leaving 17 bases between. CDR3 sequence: CASSLGRMAGWEKLFF. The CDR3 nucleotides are TGTGCCAGCAGCTTAGGGCGGATGGCAGGGTGGGAAAAACTGTTTTTT.

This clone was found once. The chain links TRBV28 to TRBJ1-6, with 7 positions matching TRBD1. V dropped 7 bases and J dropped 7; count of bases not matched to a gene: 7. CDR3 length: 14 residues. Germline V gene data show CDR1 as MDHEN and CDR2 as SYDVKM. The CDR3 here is CASKEGAGNSPLHF. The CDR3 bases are TGTGCCAGCAAGGAGGGGGCAGGAAATTCACCCCTCCACTTT.

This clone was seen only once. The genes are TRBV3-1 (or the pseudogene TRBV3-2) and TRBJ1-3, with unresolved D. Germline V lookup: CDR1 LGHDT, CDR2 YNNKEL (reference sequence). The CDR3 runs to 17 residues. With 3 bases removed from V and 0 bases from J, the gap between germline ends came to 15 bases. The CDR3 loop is CASSHRKSGLSGNTIYF. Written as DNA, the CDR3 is TGTGCCAGCAGCCACCGGAAATCAGGACTCTCTGGAAACACCATATATTTT.

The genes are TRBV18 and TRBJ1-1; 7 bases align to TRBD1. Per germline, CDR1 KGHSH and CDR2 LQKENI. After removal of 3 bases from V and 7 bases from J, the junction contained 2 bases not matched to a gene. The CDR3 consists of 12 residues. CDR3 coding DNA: TGTGCCAGCTCACCCCAGGGGGGTGAAGCTTTCTTT. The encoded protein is CASSPQGGEAFF.

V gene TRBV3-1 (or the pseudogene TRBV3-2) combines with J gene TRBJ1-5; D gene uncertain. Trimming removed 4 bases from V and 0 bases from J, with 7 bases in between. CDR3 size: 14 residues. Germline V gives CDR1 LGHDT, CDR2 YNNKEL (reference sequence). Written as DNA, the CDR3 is TGTGCCAGCAGCCTGAGGGTTAGCAATCAGCCCCAGCATTTT. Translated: CASSLRVSNQPQHF.

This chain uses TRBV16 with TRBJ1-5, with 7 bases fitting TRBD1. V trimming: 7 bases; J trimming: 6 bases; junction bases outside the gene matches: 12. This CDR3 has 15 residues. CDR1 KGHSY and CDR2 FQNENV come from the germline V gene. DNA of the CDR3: TGTGCCAGCACCCCGACAGGGATGGGTGGTCAGCCCCAGCATTTT. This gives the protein CASTPTGMGGQPQHF.

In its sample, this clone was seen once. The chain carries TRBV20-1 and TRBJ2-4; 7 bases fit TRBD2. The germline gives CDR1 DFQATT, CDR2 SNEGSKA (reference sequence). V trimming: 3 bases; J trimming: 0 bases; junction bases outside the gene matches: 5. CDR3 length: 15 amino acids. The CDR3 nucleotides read TGCAGTGCTAGTGGGGGGGACCTAGCCAAAAACATTCAGTACTTC. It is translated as CSASGGDLAKNIQYF.

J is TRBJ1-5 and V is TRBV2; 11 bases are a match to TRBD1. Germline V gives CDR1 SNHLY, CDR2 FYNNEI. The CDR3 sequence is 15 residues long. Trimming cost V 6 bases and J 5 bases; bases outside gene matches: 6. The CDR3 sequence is CASRGTGGIYQPQHF. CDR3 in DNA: TGTGCCAGCAGAGGGACAGGGGGAATATATCAGCCCCAGCATTTT.

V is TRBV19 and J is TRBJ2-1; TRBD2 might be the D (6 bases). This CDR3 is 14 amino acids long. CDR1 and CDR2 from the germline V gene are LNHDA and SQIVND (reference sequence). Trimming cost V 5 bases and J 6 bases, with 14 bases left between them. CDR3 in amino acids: CASSLGVGGNEQFF. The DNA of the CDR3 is TGTGCCAGTAGTCTGGGTGTGGGAGGCAATGAGCAGTTCTTC.

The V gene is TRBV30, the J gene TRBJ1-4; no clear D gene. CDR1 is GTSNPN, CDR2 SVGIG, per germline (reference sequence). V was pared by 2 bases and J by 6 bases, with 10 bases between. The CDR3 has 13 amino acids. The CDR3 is CAWSLWEDEKLFF. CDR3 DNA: TGTGCCTGGAGTTTGTGGGAGGATGAAAAACTGTTTTTT.

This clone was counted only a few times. The CDR3 is CASSADRTNEKLFF. The DNA of the CDR3 is TGTGCCAGCAGCGCGGACAGGACTAATGAAAAACTGTTTTTT. The chain recombines TRBV9 with TRBJ1-4, with 7 positions matching TRBD1. Germline lookup yields CDR1 SGDLS and CDR2 YYNGEE. The ends lost 3 bases at V and 2 bases at J; junction bases unmatched: 1. The CDR3 consists of 14 residues.

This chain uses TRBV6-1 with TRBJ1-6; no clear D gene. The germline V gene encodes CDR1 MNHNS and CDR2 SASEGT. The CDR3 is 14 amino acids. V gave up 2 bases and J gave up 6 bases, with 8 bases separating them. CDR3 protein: CASSEPGFNSPLHF. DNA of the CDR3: TGTGCCAGCAGTGAACCCGGGTTTAATTCACCCCTCCACTTT.

CDR3 sequence (DNA): TGTGCCAGCCGGGGGGCGCGGGAGCTGTTTTTT. The encoded protein is CASRGARELFF. The gene calls are TRBV6-6 and TRBJ2-2; TRBD2 might be the D (7 bases). Germline V CDR1 and CDR2: MNHNY, SVGAGI (reference sequence). V gave up 8 bases and J gave up 9 bases, with 10 bases separating them. The CDR3 runs 11 residues.

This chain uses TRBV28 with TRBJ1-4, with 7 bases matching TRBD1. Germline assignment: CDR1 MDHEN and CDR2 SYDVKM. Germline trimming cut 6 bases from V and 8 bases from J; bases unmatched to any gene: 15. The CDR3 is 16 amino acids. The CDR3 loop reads CASSPIQGPSREKLFF. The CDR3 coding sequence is TGTGCCAGCAGCCCAATACAGGGGCCCTCACGGGAAAAACTGTTTTTT.

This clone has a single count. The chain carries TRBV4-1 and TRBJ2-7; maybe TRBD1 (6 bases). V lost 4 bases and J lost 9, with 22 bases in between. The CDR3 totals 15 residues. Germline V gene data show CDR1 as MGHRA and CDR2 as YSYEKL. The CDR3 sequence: CASSPTGPLVEVQYV. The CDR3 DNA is TGCGCCAGCAGCCCTACAGGGCCCCTAGTCGAAGTGCAGTACGTC.

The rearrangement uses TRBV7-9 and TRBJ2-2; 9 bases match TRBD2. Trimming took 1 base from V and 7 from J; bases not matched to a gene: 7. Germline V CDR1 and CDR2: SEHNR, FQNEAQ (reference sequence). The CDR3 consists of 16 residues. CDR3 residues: CASSLDSSGINGELFF. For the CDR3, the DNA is TGTGCCAGCAGCTTAGATTCTAGCGGGATTAACGGGGAGCTGTTTTTT.

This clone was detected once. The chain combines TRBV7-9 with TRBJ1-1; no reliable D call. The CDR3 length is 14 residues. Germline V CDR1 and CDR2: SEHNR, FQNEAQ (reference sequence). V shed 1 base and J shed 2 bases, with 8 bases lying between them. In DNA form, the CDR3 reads TGTGCCAGCAGCTTAGTACCAGAAAACACTGAAGCTTTCTTT. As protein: CASSLVPENTEAFF.

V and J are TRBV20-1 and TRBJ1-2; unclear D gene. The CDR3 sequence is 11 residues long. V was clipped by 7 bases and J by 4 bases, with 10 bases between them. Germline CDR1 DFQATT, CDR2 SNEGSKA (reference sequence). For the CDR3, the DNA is TGCAGTGGTTACAACCTCTATGGCTACACCTTC. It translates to CSGYNLYGYTF.

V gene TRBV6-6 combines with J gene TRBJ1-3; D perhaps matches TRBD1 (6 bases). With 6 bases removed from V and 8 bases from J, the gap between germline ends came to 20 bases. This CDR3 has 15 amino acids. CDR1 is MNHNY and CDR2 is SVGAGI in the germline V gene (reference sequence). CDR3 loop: CASSPGDTWKDTIYF. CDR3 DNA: TGTGCCAGCAGCCCTGGGGACACCTGGAAGGACACCATATATTTT.

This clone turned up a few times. Here the CDR3 reads CASSIGGENTEAFF. Written as DNA, the CDR3 is TGTGCCAGCTCTATAGGGGGTGAGAACACTGAAGCTTTCTTT. The chain employs TRBV18 and TRBJ1-1, with TRBD1 as a possible D gene (6 bases). The CDR3 has 14 residues. The V and J ends lost 6 bases and 1 base respectively, with 12 bases between them. Germline-derived CDR1 and CDR2 are KGHSH and LQKENI.